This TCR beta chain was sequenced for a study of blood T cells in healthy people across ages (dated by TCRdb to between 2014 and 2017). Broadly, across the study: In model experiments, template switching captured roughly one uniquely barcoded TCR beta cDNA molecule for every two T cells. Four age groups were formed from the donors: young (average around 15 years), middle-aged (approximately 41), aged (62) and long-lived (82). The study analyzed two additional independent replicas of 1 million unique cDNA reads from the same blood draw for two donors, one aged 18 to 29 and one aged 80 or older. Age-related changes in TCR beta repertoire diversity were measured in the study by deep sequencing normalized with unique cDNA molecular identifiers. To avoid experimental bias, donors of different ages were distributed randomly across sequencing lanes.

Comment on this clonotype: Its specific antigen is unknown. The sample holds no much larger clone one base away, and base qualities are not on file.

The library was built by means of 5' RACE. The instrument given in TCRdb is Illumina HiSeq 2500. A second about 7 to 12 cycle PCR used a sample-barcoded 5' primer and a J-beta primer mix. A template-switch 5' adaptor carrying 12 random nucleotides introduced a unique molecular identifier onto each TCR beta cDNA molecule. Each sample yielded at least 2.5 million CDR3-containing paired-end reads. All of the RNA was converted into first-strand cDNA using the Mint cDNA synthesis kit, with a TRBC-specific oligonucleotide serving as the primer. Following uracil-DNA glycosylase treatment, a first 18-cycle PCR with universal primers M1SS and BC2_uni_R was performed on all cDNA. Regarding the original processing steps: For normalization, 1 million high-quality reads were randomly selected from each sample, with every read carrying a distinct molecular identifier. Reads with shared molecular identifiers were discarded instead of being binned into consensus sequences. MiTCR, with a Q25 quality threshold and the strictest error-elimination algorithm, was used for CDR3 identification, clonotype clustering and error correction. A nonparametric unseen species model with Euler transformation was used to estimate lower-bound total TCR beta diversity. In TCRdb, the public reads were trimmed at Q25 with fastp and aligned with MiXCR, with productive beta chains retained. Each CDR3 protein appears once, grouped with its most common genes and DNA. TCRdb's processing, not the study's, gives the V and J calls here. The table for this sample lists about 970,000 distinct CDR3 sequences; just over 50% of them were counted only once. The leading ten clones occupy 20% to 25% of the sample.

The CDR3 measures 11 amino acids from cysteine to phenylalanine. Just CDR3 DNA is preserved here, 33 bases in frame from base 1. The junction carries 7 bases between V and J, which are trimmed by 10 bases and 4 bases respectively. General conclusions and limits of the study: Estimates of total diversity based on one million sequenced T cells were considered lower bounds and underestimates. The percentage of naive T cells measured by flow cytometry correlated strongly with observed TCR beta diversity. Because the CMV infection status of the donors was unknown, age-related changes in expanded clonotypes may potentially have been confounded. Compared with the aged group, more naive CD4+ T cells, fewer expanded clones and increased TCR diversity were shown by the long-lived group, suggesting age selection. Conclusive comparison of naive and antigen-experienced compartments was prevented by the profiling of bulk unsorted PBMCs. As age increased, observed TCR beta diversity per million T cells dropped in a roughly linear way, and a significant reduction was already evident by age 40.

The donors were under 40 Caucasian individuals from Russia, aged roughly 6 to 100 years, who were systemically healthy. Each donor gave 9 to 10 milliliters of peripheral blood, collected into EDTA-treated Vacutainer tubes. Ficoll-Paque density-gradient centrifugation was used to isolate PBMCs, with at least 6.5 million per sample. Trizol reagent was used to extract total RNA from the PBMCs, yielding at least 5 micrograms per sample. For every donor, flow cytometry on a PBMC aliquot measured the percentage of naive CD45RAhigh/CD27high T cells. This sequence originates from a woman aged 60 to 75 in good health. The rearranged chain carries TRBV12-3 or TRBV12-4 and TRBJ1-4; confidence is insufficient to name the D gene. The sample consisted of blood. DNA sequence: TGTGCCATCAAGGGTAATGAAAAACTGTTTTTT. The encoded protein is CAIKGNEKLFF.